The next 27 T cell receptor beta chains were all read from a single sample in a study of OX40 agonist ivuxolimab in advanced cancers. Generated by immunoSEQ multiplex PCR, the TCRdb table keeps only in-frame clones and is missing some. In the table there are 65,000 to 70,000 clones, approximately 80% of which are singletons. Material: CD4+ or CD8+ T cells sorted from blood, obtained in a trial of the OX40 agonist ivuxolimab. All receptors derive from an adult with an advanced solid tumor such as melanoma, head and neck, liver or kidney cancer.

This clone came up a few times. This chain connects TRBV7-9 to TRBJ2-7, with 7 positions matching TRBD1. CDR1 and CDR2 from the germline V gene are SEHNR and FQNEAQ (reference sequence). This CDR3 spans 13 amino acids. V gave up 3 bases and J gave up 6 bases; unmatched junction bases: 5. CDR3 sequence reads: CASSFRGYGEQYF. The CDR3 bases are TGTGCCAGCAGCTTCAGGGGGTACGGCGAGCAGTACTTC.

V gene TRBV2 combines with J gene TRBJ1-4, with D unresolved. Germline V lookup: CDR1 SNHLY, CDR2 FYNNEI. Trimming shortened V by 4 bases and J by 8 bases, and 11 bases separated the two germline ends. There are 13 residues in the CDR3. CDR3 bases: TGTGCCAGCAGTGGGCGTGAGAAAGAAAAACTGTTTTTT. Translation gives CASSGREKEKLFF.

The V call is TRBV28, the J call TRBJ1-2; 7 nucleotides match TRBD1. The germline V gene has CDR1 MDHEN and CDR2 SYDVKM. V shed 6 bases and J 1 base; nucleotides not matched to a gene: 8. The CDR3 loop spans 15 amino acids. The CDR3 here is CASRGGTEINYGYTF. CDR3 sequence (DNA): TGTGCCAGCAGGGGCGGGACAGAAATTAACTATGGCTACACCTTC.

This sequence joins TRBV5-4 and TRBJ2-5; 7 bases are shared with TRBD2. With 0 bases clipped from V and 5 bases from J, the junction kept 1 base outside the gene matches. The CDR3 is 13 residues long. The germline V gene encodes CDR1 SGHNT and CDR2 YYREEE (reference sequence). CDR3 DNA: TGTGCCAGCAGCTTGGCGGGAGGTGAGACCCAGTACTTC. This gives the protein CASSLAGGETQYF.

The V call is TRBV29-1, the J call TRBJ1-5; 9 bases line up with TRBD1. CDR1 SQVTM and CDR2 ANQGSEA come from the germline V gene. The trim removed 6 bases at V and 5 bases at J, leaving 5 bases unmatched. The CDR3 consists of 13 residues. The DNA for the CDR3 is TGCAGCGTGGCCACAGGGGGCGATCAGCCCCAGCATTTT. It specifies CSVATGGDQPQHF.

This clone has a handful of counts. The chain carries TRBV5-1 and TRBJ2-1, with 12 bases matching TRBD2. The CDR3 covers 15 residues. Germline V gene data show CDR1 as SGHRS and CDR2 as YFSETQ. V dropped 0 bases and J dropped 8; count of bases not matched to a gene: 3. CDR3 nucleotide sequence: TGCGCCAGCAGCTTGGAACTAGCGGGAGGCTATGAGCAGTTCTTC. Encoded protein: CASSLELAGGYEQFF.

This clone has only a few counts. V usage is TRBV15 and J usage is TRBJ2-5; a possible D gene is TRBD1 (6 bases). V lost 1 base, J lost 1 base, and 13 bases lay in between. Germline CDR1 and CDR2: LNHNV and YYDKDF (reference sequence). This CDR3 comprises 16 residues. In nucleotides, the CDR3 is TGTGCCACCAGCAGAGGGGGAATGACAGGCCAAGAGACCCAGTACTTC. Protein: CATSRGGMTGQETQYF.

The genes are TRBV6-6 and TRBJ2-2; either TRBD1 or TRBD2 may fit D (5 bases each). V lost 3 bases and J 4 bases, leaving 12 bases between the germline ends. The CDR3 length is 15 residues. Looked up from germline, CDR1 is MNHNY and CDR2 is SVGAGI (reference sequence). CDR3 residues: CASSYSRGSTGELFF. The CDR3 bases are TGTGCCAGCAGTTATAGCCGGGGCTCCACCGGGGAGCTGTTTTTT.

This chain uses TRBV9 with TRBJ1-2, with TRBD1 matching 7 bases. This CDR3 is built from 15 residues. V gave up 0 bases and J gave up 0 bases; unmatched junction bases: 2. Germline V gene data show CDR1 as SGDLS and CDR2 as YYNGEE. DNA for the CDR3: TGTGCCAGCAGCGTAGACCAGGGGGCTAACTATGGCTACACCTTC. Protein product: CASSVDQGANYGYTF.

The chain combines TRBV27 with TRBJ2-2; D gene unclear. The germline gives CDR1 MNHEY, CDR2 SMNVEV (reference sequence). This CDR3 region has 12 residues. The V end was cut by 4 bases, the J end by 6 bases, with 6 bases between. The CDR3 sequence: CASSSFPGELFF. DNA for the CDR3: TGTGCCAGCAGTTCTTTCCCCGGGGAGCTGTTTTTT.

The chain has TRBV7-9 and TRBJ1-1; D is undetermined. V shed 6 bases and J shed 10 bases, with 21 bases lying between them. Germline CDR1 and CDR2: SEHNR and FQNEAQ (reference sequence). The CDR3 is 14 residues long. CDR3 residues: CASSPNQGNRVAFF. The CDR3 DNA sequence: TGTGCCAGCAGTCCTAACCAAGGAAATAGGGTAGCTTTCTTT.

This clone came up a few times. CDR3 bases: TGTGCCAGCAGCTTTGAACAGTCCTATGGCTACACCTTC. Translated, it gives CASSFEQSYGYTF. The chain carries TRBV7-9 and TRBJ1-2; no clear D. Germline V lookup: CDR1 SEHNR, CDR2 FQNEAQ (reference sequence). The CDR3 consists of 13 residues. Trimming removed 3 bases at V and 4 bases at J, with 9 bases between.

This rearrangement joins TRBV15 to TRBJ1-5, with TRBD1 as a possible D gene (5 bases). The CDR3 contains 19 residues. Germline CDR1 reads LNHNV; CDR2 reads YYDKDF (reference sequence). Deletions cut 0 bases from V and 3 bases from J, with 21 bases between. The CDR3 sequence is CATSRERGGGIYNNQPQHF. As DNA, the CDR3 is TGTGCCACCAGCAGAGAGCGGGGGGGAGGGATTTATAACAATCAGCCCCAGCATTTT.

This sequence joins TRBV4-2 and TRBJ2-7, with 8 bases that match TRBD2. The ends lost 1 base at V and 3 bases at J; junction bases unmatched: 17. The germline CDR1 and CDR2 sequences are LGHNA and YNFKEQ. The CDR3 runs to 19 residues. CDR3 in amino acids: CASSQVDALGTRRFYEQYF. The CDR3, as DNA: TGTGCCAGCAGCCAAGTGGACGCCCTCGGGACTAGGAGATTCTACGAGCAGTACTTC.

Worth noting for this clone: Other DNA sequences in the same sample also yield this CDR3. The rearrangement links TRBV18 to TRBJ1-5, with 8 bases identical to TRBD1. CDR1 KGHSH and CDR2 LQKENI come from the germline V gene. The CDR3 has 15 residues. The V and J ends lost 3 bases and 4 bases, in that order; junction bases with no gene match: 5. The CDR3 sequence: CASSPDRGGNQPQHF. The DNA for the CDR3 is TGTGCCAGCTCACCTGACAGGGGAGGAAATCAGCCCCAGCATTTT.

The V gene is TRBV21-1, the J gene TRBJ2-3; the table gives TRBD1 as D, unverified against the DNA. TRBV21-1 is annotated as a pseudogene. The CDR3 loop spans 21 amino acids. CDR3 region: CASSKEGTGGQSPHSTDTQYF. The CDR3 bases are TGTGCCAGCAGCAAAGAGGGTACAGGGGGCCAATCACCTCATAGCACAGATACGCAGTATTTT.

J is TRBJ2-7 and V is TRBV5-1, with TRBD2 matching 9 bases. Germline CDR1 is SGHRS and CDR2 is YFSETQ. This CDR3 comprises 14 residues. J was trimmed by 4 bases and V by 1 base; bases with no gene match: 3. CDR3 sequence (DNA): TGCGCCAGCAGCTTGACCGGACTAGCGTACGAGCAGTACTTC. It codes for CASSLTGLAYEQYF. The full variable domain, completed using reference TRBV5-1 and TRBJ2-7, is KAGVTQTPRYLIKTRGQQVTLSCSPISGHRSVSWYQQTPGQGLQFLFEYFSETQRNKGNFPGRFSGRQFSNSRSEMNVSTLELGDSALYLCASSLTGLAYEQYFGPGTRLTVT.

The V call is TRBV5-5, the J call TRBJ2-7; unclear D gene. The CDR3 contains 16 residues. Germline V gives CDR1 SGHKS, CDR2 YYEKEE (reference sequence). Between the trimmed V and J ends, which lost 0 bases and 1 base, there was a span of 14 bases. For the CDR3, the DNA is TGTGCCAGCAGCTTGGCCGCGGCTCCAAGATCCTACGAGCAGTACTTC. Translation gives CASSLAAAPRSYEQYF. The full variable domain, completed using reference TRBV5-5 and TRBJ2-7, is DAGVTQSPTHLIKTRGQQVTLRCSPISGHKSVSWYQQVLGQGPQFIFQYYEKEERGRGNFPDRFSARQFPNYSSELNVNALLLGDSALYLCASSLAAAPRSYEQYFGPGTRLTVT.

This clone was detected a few times. The chain is built from TRBV5-1 and TRBJ2-3, with 7 bases identical to TRBD1. CDR1 and CDR2 from the germline V gene are SGHRS and YFSETQ. The CDR3 totals 15 residues. V was clipped by 1 base and J by 4 bases; unmatched bases: 6. CDR3 amino acids: CASSLLGQGADTQYF. CDR3 coding DNA: TGCGCCAGCAGCTTGCTCGGGCAGGGGGCAGATACGCAGTATTTT. Using reference TRBV5-1 and TRBJ2-3 for the parts outside the CDR3, the full variable domain is KAGVTQTPRYLIKTRGQQVTLSCSPISGHRSVSWYQQTPGQGLQFLFEYFSETQRNKGNFPGRFSGRQFSNSRSEMNVSTLELGDSALYLCASSLLGQGADTQYFGPGTRLTVL.

The chain joins TRBV5-4 to TRBJ2-5; D might be TRBD2 (5 bases). Germline V gene lookup returns CDR1 SGHNT and CDR2 YYREEE (reference sequence). V was pared by 0 bases and J by 1 base, with 7 bases between. The length of the CDR3 is 14 residues. The CDR3 loop reads CASSLGGVQETQYF. Written as DNA, the CDR3 is TGTGCCAGCAGCTTGGGGGGAGTCCAAGAGACCCAGTACTTC.

This sequence joins TRBV19 and TRBJ1-1, with TRBD1 as a possible D gene (5 bases). Between the trimmed V and J ends, which lost 1 base and 9 bases, there was a span of 15 bases. The CDR3 loop spans 14 amino acids. Germline V lookup: CDR1 LNHDA, CDR2 SQIVND (reference sequence). CDR3 protein: CASSIVGPAGKAFF. The CDR3 nucleotides read TGTGCCAGTAGTATAGTGGGGCCAGCTGGGAAAGCTTTCTTT. The full variable domain, with the rest looked up from reference TRBV19 and TRBJ1-1, is DGGITQSPKYLFRKEGQNVTLSCEQNLNHDAMYWYRQDPGQGLRLIYYSQIVNDFQKGDIAEGYSVSREKKESFPLTVTSAQKNPTAFYLCASSIVGPAGKAFFGQGTRLTVV.

The V and J genes are TRBV2 and TRBJ2-2, with 8 bases lining up with TRBD2. V shed 4 bases, J shed 6 bases, and the junction held 1 base outside the gene matches. CDR3 length: 13 amino acids. Germline CDR1 SNHLY, CDR2 FYNNEI. CDR3 amino acids: CASSVGLAGELFF. Here the CDR3 DNA reads TGTGCCAGCAGTGTGGGACTAGCCGGGGAGCTGTTTTTT. Full variable domain (rest looked up from reference TRBV2 and TRBJ2-2): EPEVTQTPSHQVTQMGQEVILRCVPISNHLYFYWYRQILGQKVEFLVSFYNNEISEKSEIFDDQFSVERPDGSNFTLKIRSTKLEDSAMYFCASSVGLAGELFFGEGSRLTVL.

V and J are TRBV7-9 and TRBJ1-2; tentatively, D is TRBD1 (6 bases). Trimming took off 1 base at V and 5 bases at J, with 8 bases between the two ends. This CDR3 spans 13 amino acids. Germline CDR1 is SEHNR and CDR2 is FQNEAQ (reference sequence). The CDR3 loop reads CASSLEGGYGYTF. DNA for the CDR3: TGTGCCAGCAGCTTAGAAGGGGGTTATGGCTACACCTTC.

V and J are TRBV18 and TRBJ2-2; TRBD1 matches 10 bases. The germline V gene has CDR1 KGHSH and CDR2 LQKENI. CDR3 length equals 16 residues. Trimming at V came to 4 bases and at J to 0 bases, leaving 2 bases not matched to a gene. The CDR3 nucleotides are TGTGCCAGCTCACTTGACAGGGGGCCGAACACCGGGGAGCTGTTTTTT. Encoded protein: CASSLDRGPNTGELFF.

The chain carries TRBV5-4 and TRBJ2-3; 12 bases line up with TRBD2. The CDR3 contains 18 residues. Germline V gives CDR1 SGHNT, CDR2 YYREEE (reference sequence). Trimming removed 0 bases from V and 5 bases from J; junction bases left unmatched: 10. In DNA, the CDR3 is TGTGCCAGCAGCTTGGCAAGGTCTAGCGGGGGGGCCGGAGATACGCAGTATTTT. Translation gives CASSLARSSGGAGDTQYF.

The V and J genes are TRBV5-1 and TRBJ2-3; 7 bases fit TRBD2. The CDR3 length is 15 residues. Trimming removed 2 bases from V and 3 bases from J; junction bases left unmatched: 6. CDR1 and CDR2 (germline): SGHRS, YFSETQ. The CDR3 nucleotides read TGCGCCAGCAGCTTAACTAGCGCGCCGACAGATACGCAGTATTTT. Its translation: CASSLTSAPTDTQYF. Combining the CDR3 with reference TRBV5-1 and TRBJ2-3 gives the whole variable domain KAGVTQTPRYLIKTRGQQVTLSCSPISGHRSVSWYQQTPGQGLQFLFEYFSETQRNKGNFPGRFSGRQFSNSRSEMNVSTLELGDSALYLCASSLTSAPTDTQYFGPGTRLTVL.

The CDR3 reads CASSIASGVLQETQYF. CDR3 nucleotide sequence: TGTGCCAGTAGTATTGCGTCGGGAGTTCTCCAAGAGACCCAGTACTTC. The chain is built from TRBV19 and TRBJ2-5; D might be TRBD2 (6 bases). CDR3 length: 16 residues. Per germline, CDR1 LNHDA and CDR2 SQIVND (reference sequence). V lost 3 bases to trimming and J lost 1 base, with 15 bases between them.